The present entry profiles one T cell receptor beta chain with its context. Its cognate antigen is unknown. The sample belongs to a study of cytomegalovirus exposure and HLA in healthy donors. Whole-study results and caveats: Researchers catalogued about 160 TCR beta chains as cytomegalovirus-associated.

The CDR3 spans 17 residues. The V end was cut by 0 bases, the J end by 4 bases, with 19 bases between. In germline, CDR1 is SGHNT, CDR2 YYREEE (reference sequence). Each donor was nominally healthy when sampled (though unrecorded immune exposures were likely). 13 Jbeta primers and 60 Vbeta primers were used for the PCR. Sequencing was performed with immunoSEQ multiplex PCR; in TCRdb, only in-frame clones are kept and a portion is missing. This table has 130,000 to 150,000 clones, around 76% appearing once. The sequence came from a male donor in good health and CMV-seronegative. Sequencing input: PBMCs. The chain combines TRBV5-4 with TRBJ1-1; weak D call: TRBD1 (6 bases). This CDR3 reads CASSLGRGGGLGTEAFF. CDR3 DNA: TGTGCCAGCAGCTTGGGCAGGGGCGGTGGATTGGGCACTGAAGCTTTCTTT.